The 2 T cell receptor beta chains below were found in one sample sequenced in a study of T cell responses to AZD1222 COVID-19 vaccine. TCRdb's copy holds only in-frame clones and misses some; the assay was immunoSEQ multiplex PCR. Among 160,000 or so clones, 85% to 90% were seen once, and the ten largest hold more than 5.5%. The sample in question was peripheral blood, obtained on day 0 of AZD1222 vaccination. All receptors come from an adult in good health.

This chain joins TRBV27 and TRBJ2-2; 9 bases align to TRBD1. Germline CDR1 reads MNHEY; CDR2 reads SMNVEV (reference sequence). J gave up 3 bases and V 3 bases, and 2 bases lay outside the gene matches. This CDR3 is 15 amino acids long. The CDR3 bases are TGTGCCAGCAGTTTTCGGACAGGGGACACCGGGGAGCTGTTTTTT. This codes for CASSFRTGDTGELFF.

The chain employs TRBV4-3 and TRBJ1-1, with D possibly TRBD1 on 5 matching bases. Germline assignment: CDR1 LGHNA and CDR2 YSLEER. V was shortened by 0 bases and J by 6 bases, with 14 bases between the two germline ends. The CDR3 covers 15 residues. The CDR3 coding sequence is TGCGCCAGCAGCCAAGATCCTTTGGAAGGGGCTGAAGCTTTCTTT. Translating gives CASSQDPLEGAEAFF.